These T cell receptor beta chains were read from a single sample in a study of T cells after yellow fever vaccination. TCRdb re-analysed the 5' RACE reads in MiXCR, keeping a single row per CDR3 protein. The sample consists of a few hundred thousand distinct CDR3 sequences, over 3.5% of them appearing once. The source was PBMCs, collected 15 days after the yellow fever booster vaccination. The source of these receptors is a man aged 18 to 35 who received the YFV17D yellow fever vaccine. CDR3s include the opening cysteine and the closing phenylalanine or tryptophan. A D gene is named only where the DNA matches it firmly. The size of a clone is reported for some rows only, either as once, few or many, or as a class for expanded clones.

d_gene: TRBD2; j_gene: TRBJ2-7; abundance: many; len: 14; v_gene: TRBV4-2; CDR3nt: TGTGCCAGCAGCCCGGGACTAGCGGGGGGCGAGCAGTACTTC; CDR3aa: CASSPGLAGGEQYF
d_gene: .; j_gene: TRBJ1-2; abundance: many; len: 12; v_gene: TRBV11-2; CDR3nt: TGTGCCAGCAGCCCCCAGTCTTATGGCTACACCTTC; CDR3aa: CASSPQSYGYTF
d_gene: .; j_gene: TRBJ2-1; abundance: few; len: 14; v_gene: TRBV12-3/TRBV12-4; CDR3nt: TGTGCCAGCAGATCGTCGACTGGCTTCGGGGAGCAGTTCTTC; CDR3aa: CASRSSTGFGEQFF
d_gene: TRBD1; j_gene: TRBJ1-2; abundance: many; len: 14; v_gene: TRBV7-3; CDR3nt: TGTGCCAGCAGCCAGGACAGGGGGCACGGTGGCTACACCTTC; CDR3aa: CASSQDRGHGGYTF
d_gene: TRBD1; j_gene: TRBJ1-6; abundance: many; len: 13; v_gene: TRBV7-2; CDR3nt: TGTGCCAGCAGGACAGGGTTTAATTCACCCCTCCACTTT; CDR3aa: CASRTGFNSPLHF
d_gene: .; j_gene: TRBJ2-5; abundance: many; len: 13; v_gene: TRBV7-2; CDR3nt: TGTGCCAGCAGCCCCGCGGGCGCCGGGACCCAGTACTTC; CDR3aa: CASSPAGAGTQYF
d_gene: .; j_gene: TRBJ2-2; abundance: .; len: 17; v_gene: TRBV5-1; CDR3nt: TGCGCCAGCAACCCTTATGGGGCCGGGGCGAACACCGGGGAGCTGTTTTTT; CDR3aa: CASNPYGAGANTGELFF
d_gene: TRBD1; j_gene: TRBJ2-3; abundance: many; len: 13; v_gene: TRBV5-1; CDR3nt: TGCGCCAGCAGCTTGACAGGGGGAGATACGCAGTATTTT; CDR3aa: CASSLTGGDTQYF
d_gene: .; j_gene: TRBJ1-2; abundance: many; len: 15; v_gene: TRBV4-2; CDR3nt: TGTGCCAGCAGCCAAAACGGACGGGGGAATGAAGGCTACACCTTC; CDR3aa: CASSQNGRGNEGYTF
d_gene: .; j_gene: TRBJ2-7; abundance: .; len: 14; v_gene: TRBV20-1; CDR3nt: TGCCGTGCTAGACCCAGGCTCCGGTCCTACGAGCAGTACTTC; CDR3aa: CRARPRLRSYEQYF
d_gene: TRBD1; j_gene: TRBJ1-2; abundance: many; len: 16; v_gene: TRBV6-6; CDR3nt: TGTGCCAGCAGTTACTCACTACAGGGGCCGGGCTATGGCTACACCTTC; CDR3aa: CASSYSLQGPGYGYTF
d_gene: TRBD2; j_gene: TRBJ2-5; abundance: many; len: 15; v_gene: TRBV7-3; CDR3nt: TGTGCCAGCAGCTTCGTAGCGGGGGGGCTCGAGACCCAGTACTTC; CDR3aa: CASSFVAGGLETQYF
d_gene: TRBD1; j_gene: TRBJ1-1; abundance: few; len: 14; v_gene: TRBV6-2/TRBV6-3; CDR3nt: TGTGCCAGCAGTCGGGGACAGGGGGCACGTGGTGCTTTCTTT; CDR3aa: CASSRGQGARGAFF
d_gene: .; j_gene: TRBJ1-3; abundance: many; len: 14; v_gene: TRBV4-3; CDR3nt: TGCGCCAGCAGCCAAGATGTCAAGGGAAACACCATATATTTT; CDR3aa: CASSQDVKGNTIYF
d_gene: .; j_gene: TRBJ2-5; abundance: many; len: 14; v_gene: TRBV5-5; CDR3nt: TGTGCCAGCAGCTCCTGGGACAACCAAGAGACCCAGTACTTC; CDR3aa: CASSSWDNQETQYF
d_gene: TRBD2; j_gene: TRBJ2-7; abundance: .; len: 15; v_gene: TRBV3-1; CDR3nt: TGTGCCAGCAGGCATGGGACTAGCGTCTCCTACGAGCAGTACTTC; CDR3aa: CASRHGTSVSYEQYF
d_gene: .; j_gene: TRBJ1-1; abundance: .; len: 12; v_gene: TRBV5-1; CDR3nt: TGCGCCAGCAGCTCACTTGACACTGAAGCTTTCTTT; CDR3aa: CASSSLDTEAFF
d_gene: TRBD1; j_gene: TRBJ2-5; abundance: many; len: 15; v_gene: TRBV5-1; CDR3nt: TGCGCCAGCAGCTTGGCCGGGACAGGGCAAGAGACCCAGTACTTC; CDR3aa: CASSLAGTGQETQYF
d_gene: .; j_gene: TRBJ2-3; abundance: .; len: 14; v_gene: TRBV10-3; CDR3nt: TGTGCCATCAGTGAGAGCGGAGACACAGATACGCAGTATTTT; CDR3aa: CAISESGDTDTQYF
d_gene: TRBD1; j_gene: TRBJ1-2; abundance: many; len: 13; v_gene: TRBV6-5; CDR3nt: TGTGCCAGCCTAGGACAGGGGCTGTATGGCTACACCTTC; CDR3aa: CASLGQGLYGYTF
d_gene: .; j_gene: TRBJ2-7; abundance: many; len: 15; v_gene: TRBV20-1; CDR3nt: TGCAGTGCTAGAGATCGGTCCCGGGAACTTTACGAGCAGTACTTC; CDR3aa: CSARDRSRELYEQYF
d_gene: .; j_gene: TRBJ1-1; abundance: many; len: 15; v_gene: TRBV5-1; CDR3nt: TGCGCCAGCAGCTTGGAGGGGAGGAGGAACACTGAAGCTTTCTTT; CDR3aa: CASSLEGRRNTEAFF
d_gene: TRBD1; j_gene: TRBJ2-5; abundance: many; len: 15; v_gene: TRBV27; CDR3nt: TGTGCCAGCAGTTTATCCGCAGGGGGCTGGAAGACCCAGTACTTC; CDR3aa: CASSLSAGGWKTQYF
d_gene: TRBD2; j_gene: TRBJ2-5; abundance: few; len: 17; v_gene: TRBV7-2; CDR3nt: TGTGCCAGCAGAGGCGGGGGGGCGAGGATGGGGTGGGAGACCCAGTACTTC; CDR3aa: CASRGGGARMGWETQYF
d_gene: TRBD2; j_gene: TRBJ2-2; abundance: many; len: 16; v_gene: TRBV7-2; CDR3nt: TGTGCCAGCCGGGGGTCCAGGGACTACTCAGGCGGGGAGCTGTTTTTT; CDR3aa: CASRGSRDYSGGELFF
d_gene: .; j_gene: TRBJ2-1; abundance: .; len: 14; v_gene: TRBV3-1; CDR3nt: TGTGCCAGCAGCCTAGTTTACCGTGGTAATGAGCAGTTCTTC; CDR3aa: CASSLVYRGNEQFF
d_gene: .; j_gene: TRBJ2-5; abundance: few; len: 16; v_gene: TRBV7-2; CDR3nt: TGTGCCAGCAGCTTAAAACGGGACTCTGGGGGAGGGACCCAGTACTTC; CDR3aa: CASSLKRDSGGGTQYF
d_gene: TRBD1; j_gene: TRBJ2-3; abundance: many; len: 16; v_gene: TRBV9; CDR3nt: TGTGCCAGCAGCGTCCGCCGAGGGGGCGGCACAGATACGCAGTATTTT; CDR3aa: CASSVRRGGGTDTQYF
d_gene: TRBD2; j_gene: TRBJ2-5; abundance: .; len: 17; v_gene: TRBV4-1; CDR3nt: TGCGCCAGCAGCCAAGATCGGCTAGCGGGGGGGAAAGAGACCCAGTACTTC; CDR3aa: CASSQDRLAGGKETQYF
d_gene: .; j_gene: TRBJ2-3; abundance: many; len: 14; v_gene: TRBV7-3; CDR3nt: TGTGCCAGCAGCTTAAATGGAGGCACAGATACGCAGTATTTT; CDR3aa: CASSLNGGTDTQYF
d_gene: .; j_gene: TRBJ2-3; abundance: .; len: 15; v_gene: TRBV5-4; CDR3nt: TGTGCCAGCAGGGATAAGCGGTACCACACAGATACGCAGTATTTT; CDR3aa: CASRDKRYHTDTQYF
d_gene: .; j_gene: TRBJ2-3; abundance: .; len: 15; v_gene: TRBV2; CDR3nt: TGTGCCAGCAGTGTAGAGGGGAGTAGCACAGATACGCAGTATTTT; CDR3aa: CASSVEGSSTDTQYF
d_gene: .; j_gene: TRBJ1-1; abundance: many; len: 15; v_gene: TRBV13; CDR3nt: TGTGCCAGCAGCTTCATGGAGACTCTAGGGGCTGAAGCTTTCTTT; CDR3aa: CASSFMETLGAEAFF
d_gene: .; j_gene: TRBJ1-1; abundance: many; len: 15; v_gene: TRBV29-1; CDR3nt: TGCAGCGTTCAGGGGTCCACAAGCGGGAACACTGAAGCTTTCTTT; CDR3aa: CSVQGSTSGNTEAFF
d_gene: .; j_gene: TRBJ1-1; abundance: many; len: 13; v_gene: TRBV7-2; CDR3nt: TGTGCCAGCCAACCCCGGGGTGGCACTGAAGCTTTCTTT; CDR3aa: CASQPRGGTEAFF
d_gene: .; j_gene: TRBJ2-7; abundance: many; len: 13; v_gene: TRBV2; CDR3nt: TGTGCCAGCAGTGCCCCCCCCTCCTACGAGCAGTACTTC; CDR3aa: CASSAPPSYEQYF
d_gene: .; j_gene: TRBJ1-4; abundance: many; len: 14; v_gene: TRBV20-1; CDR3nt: TGCAGTGCTAGACCTGGCGCAACTAATGAAAAACTGTTTTTT; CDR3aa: CSARPGATNEKLFF
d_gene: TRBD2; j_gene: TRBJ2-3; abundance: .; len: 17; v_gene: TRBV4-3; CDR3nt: TGCGCCAGCAGCCCTCGCGACCCGGGACTAGCGGGGGATACGCAGTATTTT; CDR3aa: CASSPRDPGLAGDTQYF
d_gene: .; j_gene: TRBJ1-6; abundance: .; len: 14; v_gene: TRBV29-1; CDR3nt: TGCAGCGTTGGAGCGGGGGCGGCGGATTCACCCCTCCACTTT; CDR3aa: CSVGAGAADSPLHF
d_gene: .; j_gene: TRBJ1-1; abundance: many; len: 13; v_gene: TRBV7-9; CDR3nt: TGTGCCAGCACCAAAAGTCTTGTCACTGAAGCTTTCTTT; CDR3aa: CASTKSLVTEAFF
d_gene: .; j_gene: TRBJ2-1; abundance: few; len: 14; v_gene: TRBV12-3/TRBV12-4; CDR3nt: TGTGCCAGCAGTTTCATGGGTTTATACAATGAGCAGTTCTTC; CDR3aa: CASSFMGLYNEQFF
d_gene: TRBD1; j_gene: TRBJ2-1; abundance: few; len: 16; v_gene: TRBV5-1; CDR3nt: TGCGCCAGCAGCTACCACAGGGGCCGTTCCTACAATGAGCAGTTCTTC; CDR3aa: CASSYHRGRSYNEQFF
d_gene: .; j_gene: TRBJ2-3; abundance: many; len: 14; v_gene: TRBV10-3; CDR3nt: TGTGCCACAAGACAGGCCCAAGCCACAGATACGCAGTATTTT; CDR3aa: CATRQAQATDTQYF
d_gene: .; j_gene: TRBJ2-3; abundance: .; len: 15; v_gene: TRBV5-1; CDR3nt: TGCGCCAGCAGCTTGCGGACTACCAGCACAGATACGCAGTATTTT; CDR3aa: CASSLRTTSTDTQYF
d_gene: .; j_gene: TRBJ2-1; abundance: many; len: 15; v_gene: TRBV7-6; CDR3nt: TGTGCCAGCAGCGATACAGATAGATCCCTCAATGAGCAGTTCTTC; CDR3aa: CASSDTDRSLNEQFF
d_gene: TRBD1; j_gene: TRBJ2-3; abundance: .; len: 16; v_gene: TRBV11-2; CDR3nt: TGTGCCAGCAGCTTAGGGGCCGGTACAGGGGGAGATACGCAGTATTTT; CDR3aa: CASSLGAGTGGDTQYF
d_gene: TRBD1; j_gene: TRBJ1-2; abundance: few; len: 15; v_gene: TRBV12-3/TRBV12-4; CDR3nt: TGTGCCAGCAGTTTATATCGGACAGGGAACTATGGCTACACCTTC; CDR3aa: CASSLYRTGNYGYTF
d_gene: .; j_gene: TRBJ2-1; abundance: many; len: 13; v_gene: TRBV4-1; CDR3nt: TGCGCCAGCAGCCCAAGGGAATGGAATGAGCAGTTCTTC; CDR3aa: CASSPREWNEQFF
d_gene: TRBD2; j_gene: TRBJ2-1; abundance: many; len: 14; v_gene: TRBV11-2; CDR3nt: TGTGCCAGCATAGAGCTAGCGGGGTACAATGAGCAGTTCTTC; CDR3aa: CASIELAGYNEQFF
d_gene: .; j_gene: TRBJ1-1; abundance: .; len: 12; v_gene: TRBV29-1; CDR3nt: TGCAGCGGCAGACAGGCGAACACTGAAGCTTTCTTT; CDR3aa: CSGRQANTEAFF